The 24 T cell receptor beta chains below were found in one sample sequenced in a study of cytomegalovirus exposure and HLA in healthy donors. PCR primers comprised 60 Vbeta and 13 Jbeta primers. Produced via immunoSEQ multiplex PCR; TCRdb's table is partial and in-frame only. The data hold about 150,000 clones, with 70% to 80% observed a single time. Sequencing was done on a sample of PBMCs. These receptors all stem from a woman aged 40 to 50 in good health and CMV-seronegative.

The rearrangement joins TRBV4-1 to TRBJ2-1, with D maybe TRBD2 (5 bases). The CDR3 has 14 amino acids. The V gene's germline CDR1 is MGHRA and CDR2 YSYEKL. Trimming pared 4 bases from V and 10 bases from J, leaving 17 bases between. The CDR3 is CASSPQRTMEEQFF. The CDR3 coding sequence is TGCGCCAGCAGCCCCCAGCGGACCATGGAAGAGCAGTTCTTC.

The chain carries TRBV11-3 and TRBJ2-3; possibly TRBD2 for D (6 bases). The V and J ends lost 5 bases and 2 bases respectively, with 26 bases between them. Germline CDR1 and CDR2: SGHNT and YENEEA. The CDR3 sequence is 19 residues long. CDR3 coding DNA: TGTGCCAGCAGCCCCCACCGTCCGGGGGTCTCAGCGGCCACAGATACGCAGTATTTT. The encoded protein is CASSPHRPGVSAATDTQYF.

The chain recombines TRBV27 with TRBJ2-7, with 10 bases matching TRBD1. The germline V gene has CDR1 MNHEY and CDR2 SMNVEV (reference sequence). The CDR3 spans 14 residues. J lost 6 bases, V lost 5 bases, and 7 bases had no gene match. The CDR3 loop reads CASSPQTGGAEQYF. The CDR3 nucleotides are TGTGCCAGCAGTCCCCAGACAGGGGGCGCCGAGCAGTACTTC.

The V and J genes are TRBV7-2 and TRBJ2-1; possibly TRBD2 for D (5 bases). The CDR3 totals 16 residues. Trimming took 5 bases from V and 4 from J, leaving 18 bases between them. Germline CDR1 reads SGHTA; CDR2 reads FQGNSA. The CDR3: CASSHTLEDLYNEQFF. Here the CDR3 DNA reads TGTGCCAGCAGCCACACGTTGGAGGATCTATACAATGAGCAGTTCTTC. Together with reference TRBV7-2 and TRBJ2-1, the CDR3 gives the full variable domain: GAGVSQSPSNKVTEKGKDVELRCDPISGHTALYWYRQSLGQGLEFLIYFQGNSAPDKSGLPSDRFSAERTGGSVSTLTIQRTQQEDSAVYLCASSHTLEDLYNEQFFGPGTRLTVL.

This clone appeared a single time. The chain is built from TRBV6-1 and TRBJ2-5, with 7 positions matching TRBD2. The CDR3 has 12 residues. The V and J ends lost 8 bases and 1 base, in that order; junction bases with no gene match: 1. Germline V gene sequence: CDR1 MNHNS, CDR2 SASEGT. The CDR3 region has the DNA TGTGCCAGCTCTAGCGGCCAAGAGACCCAGTACTTC. It yields the protein CASSSGQETQYF.

This sequence joins TRBV28 and TRBJ2-7, with 9 nucleotides matching TRBD2. The CDR3 sequence is 17 residues long. Germline CDR1 and CDR2: MDHEN and SYDVKM. V was pared by 3 bases and J by 7 bases, with 16 bases of the junction left unmatched. CDR3 coding DNA: TGTGCCAGCAGTTTTAGTCGGTTGGCGGGAGGGCCGGGGGAGCAGTACTTC. Translated: CASSFSRLAGGPGEQYF.

V gene TRBV29-1 combines with J gene TRBJ2-5, with 11 positions matching TRBD2. Per germline, CDR1 SQVTM and CDR2 ANQGSEA. The CDR3 spans 13 residues. Trimming cost V 8 bases and J 3 bases; bases outside gene matches: 5. CDR3: CSSKTSGEETQYF. CDR3 nucleotides: TGCAGCTCTAAGACTAGCGGGGAAGAGACCCAGTACTTC.

This clone occurred a few times. V gene TRBV2 combines with J gene TRBJ1-4, with TRBD1 identical over 10 bases. CDR1 SNHLY and CDR2 FYNNEI come from the germline V gene. The CDR3 has 18 residues. With V trimmed by 2 bases and J by 7 bases, 13 bases remained unmatched. The CDR3 nucleotides read TGTGCCAGCAGTGAACCCAGTGACAGGGGGCTCGTCGGTGAAAAACTGTTTTTT. Encoded protein: CASSEPSDRGLVGEKLFF.

The gene calls are TRBV7-9 and TRBJ2-2; 7 bases agree with TRBD2. The germline V gene encodes CDR1 SEHNR and CDR2 FQNEAQ (reference sequence). V was clipped by 8 bases and J by 1 base; unmatched bases: 7. This CDR3 spans 15 amino acids. The CDR3 bases are TGTGCCAGCTTCCCCGGGAGGAGGAACACCGGGGAGCTGTTTTTT. It codes for CASFPGRRNTGELFF.

The chain links TRBV28 to TRBJ2-1, with 13 nucleotides matching TRBD2. With V trimmed by 5 bases and J by 4 bases, 11 bases remained unmatched. CDR3 length: 18 residues. CDR1 and CDR2 from the germline V gene are MDHEN and SYDVKM. In DNA, the CDR3 is TGTGCCAGCAGTGCACAATCGGGACTAGCGGGATTGTACAATGAGCAGTTCTTC. Its protein product is CASSAQSGLAGLYNEQFF.

V is TRBV7-2 and J is TRBJ2-7, with TRBD2 matching 7 bases. In germline, CDR1 is SGHTA, CDR2 FQGNSA. The V and J ends lost 5 bases and 2 bases, in that order; junction bases with no gene match: 9. The CDR3 length is 15 residues. CDR3 sequence (DNA): TGTGCCAGCAGCCTCGGACTAGAAAGCCCCTACGAGCAGTACTTC. It specifies CASSLGLESPYEQYF.

This clone appeared once. The gene calls are TRBV9 and TRBJ2-1, with 10 bases that match TRBD2. Germline CDR1 reads SGDLS; CDR2 reads YYNGEE. J lost 7 bases, V lost 3 bases, and 13 bases had no gene match. CDR3 length equals 17 residues. CDR3 sequence: CASSAGTSATRWNEQFF. CDR3 bases: TGTGCCAGCAGCGCCGGGACTAGCGCTACCCGGTGGAATGAGCAGTTCTTC.

On this clone itself: A read error may produce the germline difference seen at one junction end. The chain links TRBV5-1 to TRBJ2-4; 8 positions agree with TRBD2. CDR1 is SGHRS and CDR2 is YFSETQ in the germline V gene. The CDR3 is made up of 16 amino acids. The CDR3 DNA reads as TGCGCCAGCAGCTTGTTTACTAGCGGAGCCAAAAACAGTCAGTACTTC. Translated: CASSLFTSGAKNSQYF.

The rearrangement links TRBV28 to TRBJ1-2; D uncertain. V lost 6 bases, J lost 5 bases, and 16 bases lay in between. Germline CDR1 reads MDHEN; CDR2 reads SYDVKM. The CDR3 contains 14 residues. The CDR3 loop is CASSSSGMGYGYTF. The CDR3 nucleotides read TGTGCCAGCAGCTCCTCGGGGATGGGATATGGCTACACCTTC.

This clone was found once. The chain employs TRBV6-6 and TRBJ2-2, with D possibly matching TRBD2 (7 bases). Germline CDR1 and CDR2: MNHNY and SVGAGI (reference sequence). V was cut by 4 bases and J by 0 bases, with 12 bases left in between. This CDR3 contains 16 residues. CDR3 bases: TGTGCCAGCAGTTCTACAGGGAGGGCGAACACCGGGGAGCTGTTTTTT. This gives the protein CASSSTGRANTGELFF.

The chain links TRBV4-3 to TRBJ2-3; 9 bases line up with TRBD1. Germline-derived CDR1 and CDR2 are LGHNA and YSLEER. This CDR3 contains 15 residues. V lost 4 bases, J lost 2 bases, and 4 bases stayed unmatched. As DNA, the CDR3 is TGCGCCAGCAGCCCCGGGACAGGGACCACAGATACGCAGTATTTT. This sequence encodes CASSPGTGTTDTQYF.

J is TRBJ2-3 and V is TRBV25-1; tentative D call: TRBD2 (7 bases). The germline gives CDR1 MGHDK, CDR2 SYGVNS. The CDR3 loop spans 15 amino acids. With 6 bases removed from V and 3 bases from J, the gap between germline ends came to 16 bases. This chain's CDR3 is CASRSVRGLTDTQYF. CDR3 nucleotides: TGTGCCAGCAGATCGGTGCGGGGGCTAACAGATACGCAGTATTTT.

The chain recombines TRBV14 with TRBJ1-1, with 7 bases identical to TRBD1. Trimming cost V 4 bases and J 4 bases; bases outside gene matches: 3. Germline CDR1 SGHDN, CDR2 FVKESK. The CDR3 totals 13 residues. CDR3 coding DNA: TGTGCCAGCAGCCCCTCAGGGGGCACTGAAGCTTTCTTT. It yields the protein CASSPSGGTEAFF.

This chain connects TRBV7-3 to TRBJ2-1, with a tentative D call TRBD1 (5 bases). Germline V gives CDR1 SGHTA, CDR2 FQGTGA. Trimming left V 5 bases short and J 7 bases short, with 15 bases between. The CDR3 is made up of 14 amino acids. The CDR3, as DNA: TGTGCCAGCAGCCCCCAGCCCCAGGGAAATGAGCAGTTCTTC. Translated, it gives CASSPQPQGNEQFF.

Regarding this clone: Distinct nucleotide sequences in the sample also encode this CDR3. The gene calls are TRBV28 and TRBJ2-7; 7 bases agree with TRBD1. This CDR3 spans 14 amino acids. CDR1 and CDR2 from the germline V gene are MDHEN and SYDVKM. V lost 10 bases and J lost 2; bases outside the gene matches: 11. CDR3 bases: TGTGCCACTGAACCCGGGACAGTGACCTACGAGCAGTACTTC. Translated: CATEPGTVTYEQYF. The whole variable domain, filled in from reference TRBV28 and TRBJ2-7, reads DVKVTQSSRYLVKRTGEKVFLECVQDMDHENMFWYRQDPGLGLRLIYFSYDVKMKEKGDIPEGYSVSREKKERFSLILESASTNQTSMYLCATEPGTVTYEQYFGPGTRLTVT.

This rearrangement joins TRBV4-1 to TRBJ2-1, with 9 bases that match TRBD2. V gave up 0 bases and J gave up 8 bases; unmatched junction bases: 11. CDR3 length equals 17 residues. CDR1 is MGHRA, CDR2 YSYEKL, per germline. CDR3 region: CASSQDRRGGAFDEQFF. The CDR3 region has the DNA TGCGCCAGCAGCCAAGATCGGCGCGGGGGGGCCTTCGATGAGCAGTTCTTC.

V and J are TRBV2 and TRBJ2-5; 11 bases are a match to TRBD2. V lost 6 bases and J lost 1; bases outside the gene matches: 4. Germline V gene sequence: CDR1 SNHLY, CDR2 FYNNEI. The CDR3 has 15 residues. The CDR3 sequence: CASRGTSGFQETQYF. The CDR3 DNA follows: TGTGCCAGCAGGGGGACTAGCGGATTCCAAGAGACCCAGTACTTC.

The chain employs TRBV5-1 and TRBJ2-5, with D unresolved. The CDR3 extends over 11 amino acids. V was shortened by 4 bases and J by 2 bases, with 3 bases between the two germline ends. Germline loops: CDR1 SGHRS, CDR2 YFSETQ. The DNA for the CDR3 is TGCGCCAGCAGCCGTCAAGAGACCCAGTACTTC. Its protein is CASSRQETQYF.

This clone was seen a handful of times. The gene calls are TRBV15 and TRBJ2-7, with 9 bases matching TRBD1. V was pared by 0 bases and J by 6 bases, with 6 bases of the junction left unmatched. The CDR3 extends over 15 amino acids. Germline V gives CDR1 LNHNV, CDR2 YYDKDF (reference sequence). Here the CDR3 DNA reads TGTGCCACCAGCAGAGATTATGGACAGGGGTCCGAGCAGTACTTC. Protein sequence: CATSRDYGQGSEQYF. Supplemented by reference TRBV15 and TRBJ2-7, the full variable domain reads DAMVIQNPRYQVTQFGKPVTLSCSQTLNHNVMYWYQQKSSQAPKLLFHYYDKDFNNEADTPDNFQSRRPNTSFCFLDIRSPGLGDTAMYLCATSRDYGQGSEQYFGPGTRLTVT.